Following are 14 T cell receptor beta chains from one sample sequenced in a study of cytomegalovirus exposure and HLA in healthy donors. The study ran its PCR with 60 Vbeta and 13 Jbeta primers. Repertoires were generated with immunoSEQ multiplex PCR, while TCRdb's copy carries only in-frame clones and drops some. The sample has about 58,000 clones. Source material: PBMCs. The source of these receptors is a woman between 18 and 29 years old in good health and CMV-seronegative.

This sequence joins TRBV5-6 and TRBJ2-2, with a tentative D call TRBD2 (5 bases). This CDR3 is 14 amino acids long. Germline CDR1 is SGHDT and CDR2 is YYEEEE. V was cut by 2 bases and J by 7 bases, with 12 bases left in between. Here the CDR3 reads CASSLLVADGELFF. CDR3 nucleotide sequence: TGTGCCAGCAGCTTACTAGTGGCGGACGGGGAGCTGTTTTTT.

This sequence joins TRBV5-1 and TRBJ2-3; D ambiguous. The CDR3 length is 14 residues. Germline CDR1 SGHRS, CDR2 YFSETQ. Between the trimmed V and J ends, which lost 1 base and 2 bases, there was a span of 8 bases. The CDR3, as DNA: TGCGCCAGCAGCTTGATCGCGGACACAGATACGCAGTATTTT. Amino acid sequence: CASSLIADTDTQYF.

J is TRBJ1-2 and V is TRBV5-1, with unresolved D. The germline CDR1 and CDR2 sequences are SGHRS and YFSETQ. The ends were cut back, 4 bases at V and 1 base at J, with 11 bases in the middle. The CDR3 runs 14 residues. CDR3 DNA sequence: TGCGCCAGCAGCCCCGGAGATTTTAACTATGGCTACACCTTC. Protein sequence: CASSPGDFNYGYTF.

The chain links TRBV4-2 to TRBJ1-1; D is perhaps TRBD1 (5 bases). The V end lost 0 bases, the J end lost 1 base, and 9 bases lay between the germline ends. The CDR3 extends over 15 amino acids. Looked up from germline, CDR1 is LGHNA and CDR2 is YNFKEQ. The CDR3 DNA sequence: TGTGCCAGCAGCCAAGATCCAGGGCAGAACACTGAAGCTTTCTTT. It encodes CASSQDPGQNTEAFF.

The V and J genes are TRBV20-1 and TRBJ2-3; D not certain. The CDR3 is made up of 11 amino acids. V was clipped by 1 base and J by 5 bases, with 4 bases between them. The germline CDR1 and CDR2 sequences are DFQATT and SNEGSKA (reference sequence). The DNA for the CDR3 is TGCAGTGCTAGAGTAATAGATACGCAGTATTTT. It translates to CSARVIDTQYF.

The chain has TRBV5-1 and TRBJ1-2, with D maybe TRBD1 (6 bases). V was shortened by 4 bases and J by 1 base, with 11 bases between the two germline ends. This CDR3 is built from 14 residues. Germline-derived CDR1 and CDR2 are SGHRS and YFSETQ. The CDR3 spells CASSRQDLNYGYTF. The DNA of the CDR3 is TGCGCCAGCAGCCGACAGGATCTTAACTATGGCTACACCTTC.

The rearrangement joins TRBV5-1 to TRBJ2-7; 7 nucleotides match TRBD2. The CDR3 loop spans 14 amino acids. The germline CDR1 and CDR2 sequences are SGHRS and YFSETQ. V shed 4 bases, J shed 2 bases, and the junction held 6 bases outside the gene matches. CDR3 sequence: CASSTWGLTYEQYF. DNA of the CDR3: TGCGCCAGCAGCACCTGGGGACTAACCTACGAGCAGTACTTC. The whole variable domain, remainder taken from reference TRBV5-1 and TRBJ2-7, is KAGVTQTPRYLIKTRGQQVTLSCSPISGHRSVSWYQQTPGQGLQFLFEYFSETQRNKGNFPGRFSGRQFSNSRSEMNVSTLELGDSALYLCASSTWGLTYEQYFGPGTRLTVT.

The genes are TRBV6-1 and TRBJ2-3; TRBD1 is a possible D gene (6 bases). The germline V gene encodes CDR1 MNHNS and CDR2 SASEGT. V gave up 6 bases and J gave up 3 bases, with 13 bases separating them. This CDR3 is built from 14 residues. The chain's CDR3 is CASSSPQGTDTQYF. DNA of the CDR3: TGTGCCAGCAGCTCCCCACAGGGAACAGATACGCAGTATTTT.

This CDR3 is CTSSQDGSGGSRGYTEAFF. The CDR3 DNA reads TGCACCAGCAGCCAAGATGGTTCAGGGGGGTCCCGGGGTTACACTGAAGCTTTCTTT. The chain links TRBV1 to TRBJ1-1; TRBD1, as called in the table, went unchecked against the DNA. TRBV1 is noted as a pseudogene. This CDR3 spans 19 amino acids.

J is TRBJ2-1 and V is TRBV9; weak D call: TRBD2 (5 bases). Germline CDR1 and CDR2: SGDLS and YYNGEE. The V gene lost 3 bases and the J gene lost 1 base, with 11 bases spanning the gap. The CDR3 sequence is 15 residues long. Here the CDR3 reads CASSASPVSYNEQFF. DNA of the CDR3: TGTGCCAGCAGCGCTAGCCCTGTTTCCTACAATGAGCAGTTCTTC.

The rearrangement uses TRBV7-2 and TRBJ1-6; maybe TRBD1 (6 bases). V was clipped by 1 base and J by 7 bases, with 11 bases between them. The CDR3 totals 15 residues. CDR1 and CDR2 from the germline V gene are SGHTA and FQGNSA. The CDR3: CASSLVGTQNSPLHF. The CDR3 region has the DNA TGTGCCAGCAGCTTAGTAGGGACACAAAATTCACCCCTCCACTTT.

The chain carries TRBV15 and TRBJ2-7; 8 nucleotides match TRBD1. The V gene's germline CDR1 is LNHNV and CDR2 YYDKDF (reference sequence). CDR3 length: 14 amino acids. Trimming removed 1 base from V and 2 bases from J; junction bases left unmatched: 1. The CDR3: CATSRGTGPYEQYF. The CDR3 DNA reads TGTGCCACCAGCAGAGGGACAGGGCCCTACGAGCAGTACTTC.

This chain links TRBV7-2 with TRBJ1-1, with D tentatively TRBD1 (6 bases). Trimming shortened V by 3 bases and J by 3 bases, and 8 bases separated the two germline ends. Germline V gives CDR1 SGHTA, CDR2 FQGNSA. The CDR3 sequence is 13 residues long. Here the CDR3 DNA reads TGTGCCAGCAGCTTGGACAGTTACACTGAAGCTTTCTTT. Amino acids: CASSLDSYTEAFF.

The chain combines TRBV29-1 with TRBJ2-2; tentatively, D is TRBD2 (5 bases). The V end was cut by 6 bases, the J end by 8 bases, with 19 bases between. The CDR3 has 14 residues. Germline V gene data show CDR1 as SQVTM and CDR2 as ANQGSEA. DNA for the CDR3: TGCAGCGTCGCTGACATCGACGGAGGAGGGGAGCTGTTTTTT. It yields the protein CSVADIDGGGELFF.